This entry lists 5 T cell receptor beta chains sequenced from one sample in a study of blood T cell repertoires in COVID-19. Clones were sequenced by immunoSEQ multiplex PCR, and TCRdb holds only the in-frame ones, with some missing. This table holds some 190,000 clones, around 80% found once. Sequencing was carried out using peripheral blood. The source of these receptors is a woman over 75 with COVID-19, enrolled during active disease.

This clone was recorded a few times. This sequence joins TRBV6-5 and TRBJ1-2; D is unclear. Germline V gene sequence: CDR1 MNHEY, CDR2 SVGAGI. V lost 8 bases, J lost 4 bases, and 14 bases lay in between. The CDR3 is made up of 13 amino acids. The CDR3 spells CASAQAGFYGYTF. The DNA of the CDR3 is TGTGCCAGCGCCCAGGCAGGTTTCTATGGCTACACCTTC.

This chain links TRBV10-3 with TRBJ2-7, with D possibly being TRBD1 (5 bases). Germline V CDR1 and CDR2: ENHRY, SYGVKD. V lost 4 bases to trimming and J lost 3 bases, with 7 bases between them. CDR3 length: 12 residues. In DNA, the CDR3 is TGTGCCATCAGTGGGCAGGGCTACGAGCAGTACTTC. It yields the protein CAISGQGYEQYF.

The gene calls are TRBV4-2 and TRBJ1-2; the D is unclear. This CDR3 comprises 13 residues. V was clipped by 0 bases and J by 6 bases, with 8 bases between them. In germline, CDR1 is LGHNA, CDR2 YNFKEQ. The CDR3 sequence: CASSQDRENGYTF. The CDR3 DNA sequence: TGTGCCAGCAGCCAAGATCGGGAGAATGGCTACACCTTC.

V is TRBV4-1 and J is TRBJ1-1, with D maybe TRBD1 (5 bases). Germline assignment: CDR1 MGHRA and CDR2 YSYEKL. The CDR3 contains 16 residues. V was pared by 1 base and J by 0 bases, with 12 bases between. This CDR3 reads CASSQVPGLLNTEAFF. The CDR3 DNA reads TGCGCCAGCAGCCAAGTTCCGGGACTCTTGAACACTGAAGCTTTCTTT.

The chain combines TRBV3-1 (or the pseudogene TRBV3-2) with TRBJ1-6; D is unclear. The CDR3 consists of 12 residues. Trimming pared 3 bases from V and 11 bases from J, leaving 8 bases between. Germline loops: CDR1 LGHDT, CDR2 YNNKEL (reference sequence). This chain's CDR3 is CASSQADAPLHF. CDR3 bases: TGTGCCAGCAGCCAGGCGGATGCACCCCTCCACTTT.